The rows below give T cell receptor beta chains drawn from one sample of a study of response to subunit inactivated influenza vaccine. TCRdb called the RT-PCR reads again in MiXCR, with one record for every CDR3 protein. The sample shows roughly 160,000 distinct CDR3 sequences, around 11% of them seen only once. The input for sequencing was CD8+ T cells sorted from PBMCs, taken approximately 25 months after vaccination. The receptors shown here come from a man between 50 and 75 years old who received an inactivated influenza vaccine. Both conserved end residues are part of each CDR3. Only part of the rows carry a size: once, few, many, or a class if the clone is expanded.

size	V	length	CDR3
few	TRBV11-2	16	CASSLGSTKSYNEQFF
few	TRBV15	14	CATSRRRDTGELFF
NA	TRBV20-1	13	CSAPGLYTDTQYF
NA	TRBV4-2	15	CASSQEGDTDEKLFF
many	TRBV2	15	CASRPGTLMNTEAFF
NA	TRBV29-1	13	CSVEEREAYEQYF
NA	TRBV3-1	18	CASSQDAPGTVTSYEQYF
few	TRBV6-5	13	CASSFRDQETQYF
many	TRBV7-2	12	CASSPLSYEQYF
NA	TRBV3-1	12	CASSHGSYEQFF
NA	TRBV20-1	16	CSARDSGVHSGNTIYF
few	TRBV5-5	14	CASSLEGGDTEAFF
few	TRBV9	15	CASSVGREYEDTQYF
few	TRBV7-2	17	CASSIPPGTAYSYEQYF
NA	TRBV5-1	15	CASSLVQGAPYEQYF
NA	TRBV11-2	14	CASGEGVNTDTQYF
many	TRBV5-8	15	CASSLTSGSSNEQFF
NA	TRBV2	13	CASSEGFVETQYF
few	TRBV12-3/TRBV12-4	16	CASSAPGTRVTGELFF
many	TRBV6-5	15	CASRRTSGGTGELFF
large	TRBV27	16	CASSGETGYNTGELFF
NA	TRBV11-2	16	CASSLGLTGRTDTQYF
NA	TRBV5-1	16	CASRDSGRARGETQYF
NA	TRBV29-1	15	CSVEFRLAGAYEQYF
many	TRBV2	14	CASSDRGQSYGYTF
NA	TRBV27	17	CASSLTGAFQANQPQHF
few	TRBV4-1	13	CASSQEFSGSQYF
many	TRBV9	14	CASSVESGRETQYF
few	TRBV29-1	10	CSVVGGPEFF
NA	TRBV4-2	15	CASSQDQGAQETQYF
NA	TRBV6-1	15	CASSDSVLSTGELFF
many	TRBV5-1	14	CASSLWIRNNEQFF
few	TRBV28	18	CASSFPTSGSSNTGELFF